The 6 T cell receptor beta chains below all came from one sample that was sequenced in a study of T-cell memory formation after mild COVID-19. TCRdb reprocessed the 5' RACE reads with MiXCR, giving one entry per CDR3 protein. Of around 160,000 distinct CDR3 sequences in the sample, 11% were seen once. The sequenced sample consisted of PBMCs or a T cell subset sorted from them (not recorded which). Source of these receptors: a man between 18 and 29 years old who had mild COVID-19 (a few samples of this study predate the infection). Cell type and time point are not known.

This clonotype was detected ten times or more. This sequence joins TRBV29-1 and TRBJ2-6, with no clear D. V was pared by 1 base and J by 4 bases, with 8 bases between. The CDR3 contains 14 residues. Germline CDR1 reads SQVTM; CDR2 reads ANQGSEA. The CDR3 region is CSVEVQNGANVLTF. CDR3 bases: TGCAGCGTTGAAGTCCAGAACGGGGCCAACGTCCTGACTTTC.

The CDR3 spells CASSYSATGPSSYEQYF. The CDR3, as DNA: TGTGCCAGCAGTTACTCGGCGACAGGGCCCAGCTCCTACGAGCAGTACTTC. The chain combines TRBV6-5 with TRBJ2-7, with 7 bases that match TRBD1. Germline values: CDR1 MNHEY, CDR2 SVGAGI. This CDR3 is 17 amino acids long. V was clipped by 0 bases and J by 0 bases; unmatched bases: 8.

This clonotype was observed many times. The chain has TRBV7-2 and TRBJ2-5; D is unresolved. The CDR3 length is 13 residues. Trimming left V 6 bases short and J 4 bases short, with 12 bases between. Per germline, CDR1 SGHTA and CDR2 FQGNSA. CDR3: CASSPTTLETQYF. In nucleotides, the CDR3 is TGTGCCAGCAGTCCTACCACCTTAGAGACCCAGTACTTC.

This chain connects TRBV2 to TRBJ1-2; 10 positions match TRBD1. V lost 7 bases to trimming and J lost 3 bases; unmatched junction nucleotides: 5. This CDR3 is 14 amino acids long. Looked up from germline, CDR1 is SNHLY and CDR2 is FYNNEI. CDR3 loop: CASKVDRGDYGYTF. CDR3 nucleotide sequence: TGTGCCAGCAAGGTGGACAGGGGGGACTATGGCTACACCTTC.

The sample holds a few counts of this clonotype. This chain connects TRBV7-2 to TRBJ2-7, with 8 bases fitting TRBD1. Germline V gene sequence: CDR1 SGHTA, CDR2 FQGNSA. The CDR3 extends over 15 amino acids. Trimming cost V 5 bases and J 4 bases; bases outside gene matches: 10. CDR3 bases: TGTGCCAGCAGCATTACAGGGGGTCGAATTTACGAGCAGTACTTC. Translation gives CASSITGGRIYEQYF. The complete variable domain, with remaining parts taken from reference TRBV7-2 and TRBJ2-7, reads GAGVSQSPSNKVTEKGKDVELRCDPISGHTALYWYRQSLGQGLEFLIYFQGNSAPDKSGLPSDRFSAERTGGSVSTLTIQRTQQEDSAVYLCASSITGGRIYEQYFGPGTRLTVT.

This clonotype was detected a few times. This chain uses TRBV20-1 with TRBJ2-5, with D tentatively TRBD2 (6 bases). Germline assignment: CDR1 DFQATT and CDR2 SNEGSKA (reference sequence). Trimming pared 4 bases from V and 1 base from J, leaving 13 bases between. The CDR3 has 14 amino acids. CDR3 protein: CSAKFTSRQETQYF. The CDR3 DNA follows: TGCAGTGCTAAATTTACTAGCCGCCAAGAGACCCAGTACTTC.